A single T cell receptor (beta chain) is shown here with its context. Antigen unknown. Both 60 Vbeta primers and 13 Jbeta primers went into the PCR. The assay was immunoSEQ multiplex PCR, and TCRdb's table has in-frame clones only and misses some. Of 130,000 or so clones in the sample, less than 85% are singletons; the top ten hold 1.5%. At the time of sampling, donors were nominally healthy, though unrecorded immune exposures were likely. These data are taken from a study of cytomegalovirus exposure and HLA in healthy donors. Study outcomes and limitations: A later analysis by the authors found several of the most significant clusters apparently linked to common viral pathogens. The investigators catalogued some 150 TCR beta chains as cytomegalovirus-associated.

The sequencing sample was made of PBMCs. The sequence derives from a man aged 40-50 years in good health and CMV-seronegative.

The CDR3 reads CASSPTGDRVDEQFF. The CDR3 DNA reads TGTGCCAGCTCACCAACGGGAGACAGGGTGGATGAGCAGTTCTTC. The chain is built from TRBV18 and TRBJ2-1; TRBD1 might be the D (7 bases). Germline loops: CDR1 KGHSH, CDR2 LQKENI. This CDR3 has 15 residues. The V end lost 2 bases, the J end lost 8 bases, and 16 bases lay between the germline ends. Together with reference TRBV18 and TRBJ2-1, the CDR3 gives the full variable domain: NAGVMQNPRHLVRRRGQEARLRCSPMKGHSHVYWYRQLPEEGLKFMVYLQKENIIDESGMPKERFSAEFPKEGPSILRIQQVVRGDSAAYFCASSPTGDRVDEQFFGPGTRLTVL.